The clone carrying this T cell receptor beta chain has more than one count but fewer than ten. Its matching antigen is unknown. The data originate from a study of T-cell reconstitution after alpha-beta-depleted transplantation in children. General observations from the study: The high TCRbeta diversity at day 60 in some patients came from surviving recipient T cells and thymic progenitors. Hyperexpanded clones declined; after one year, newly produced T cells mostly supplied diversity. After transplant, at about two months, alpha-beta T cells were reportedly derived from several hundred expanded graft clones.

TCRbeta library preparation incorporated unique molecular identifiers. TCRdb reanalysed the PCR reads using MiXCR and keeps one entry per CDR3 protein. The repertoire includes fewer than 1 million distinct CDR3 sequences, roughly 15% of them detected once, and roughly 5% sits in the top ten. Trimming shortened V by 0 bases and J by 1 base, and 13 bases separated the two germline ends. This CDR3 region has 16 residues. Germline V gene lookup returns CDR1 SGHRS and CDR2 YFSETQ. The clonotype comes from a male patient between 10 and 17 years old who had a stem cell transplant for acute lymphoblastic leukemia, so the T cells may come from the graft donor. Here the sequenced sample was PBMCs, mostly from graft donor cells, taken 360 days after TCRalphabeta/CD19-depleted stem cell transplant. V and J are TRBV5-1 and TRBJ1-1; perhaps TRBD1 as D (6 bases). CDR3 in DNA: TGCGCCAGCAGCTTGGCTGACTGGGGACAGAACACTGAAGCTTTCTTT. The encoded protein is CASSLADWGQNTEAFF.